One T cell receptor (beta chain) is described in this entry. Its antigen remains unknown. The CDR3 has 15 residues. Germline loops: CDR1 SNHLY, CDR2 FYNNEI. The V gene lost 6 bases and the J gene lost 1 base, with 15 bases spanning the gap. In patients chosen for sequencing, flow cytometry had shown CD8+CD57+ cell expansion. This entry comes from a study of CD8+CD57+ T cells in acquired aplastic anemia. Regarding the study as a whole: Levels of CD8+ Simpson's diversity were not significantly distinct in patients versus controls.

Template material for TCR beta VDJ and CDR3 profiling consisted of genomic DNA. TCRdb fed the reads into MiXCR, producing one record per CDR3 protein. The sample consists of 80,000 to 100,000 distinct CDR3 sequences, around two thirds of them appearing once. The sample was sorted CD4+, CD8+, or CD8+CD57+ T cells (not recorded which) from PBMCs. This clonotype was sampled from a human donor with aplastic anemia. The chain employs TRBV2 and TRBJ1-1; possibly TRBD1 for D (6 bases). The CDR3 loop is CASSWGQGSNTEAFF. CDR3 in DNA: TGTGCCAGCAGCTGGGGGCAGGGGTCGAACACTGAAGCTTTCTTT.